This entry features one T cell receptor beta chain sequence. Its specificity is not known. Unique molecular identifiers were incorporated during preparation of the TCRbeta library. TCRdb re-analysed the PCR reads in MiXCR, keeping a single row per CDR3 protein. Of about 980,000 distinct CDR3 sequences in the sample, roughly 29% were seen once. The sample belongs to a study of T-cell reconstitution after alpha-beta-depleted transplantation in children. General observations from the study: Some patients showed high day-60 TCRbeta diversity, which derived from surviving recipient T cells and thymic progenitors.

The specimen was PBMCs, mostly from graft donor cells, collected 360 days after TCRalphabeta/CD19-depleted stem cell transplant. This clonotype was obtained from a boy less than two years old who had a stem cell transplant for SCID, so the T cells may come from the graft donor.

The CDR3 sequence: CASSQGFNRGFVPYEQYF. CDR3 in DNA: TGTGCCAGCAGCCAGGGATTCAACAGGGGCTTCGTCCCTTACGAGCAGTACTTC. The chain recombines TRBV4-2 with TRBJ2-7; 7 nucleotides match TRBD1. Germline V lookup: CDR1 LGHNA, CDR2 YNFKEQ. Trimming took 3 bases from V and 4 from J; bases not matched to a gene: 18. The CDR3 consists of 18 residues.